This T cell receptor beta chain was documented in a study of technical replicates of blood from several donors. V was trimmed by 3 bases and J by 4 bases, leaving 9 bases between them. The CDR3 sequence is 13 residues long. CDR1 is WSHSY, CDR2 SAAADI, per germline. Assay used: immunoSEQ multiplex PCR; TCRdb lists only in-frame clones, some missing. The sample holds tens of thousands of clones, approximately 97% seen once. Sequencing used T cells isolated from PBMCs. This receptor was taken from a human donor in good health. The V call is TRBV10-2, the J call TRBJ1-2, with no clear D. The chain's CDR3 is CASSDALIYGYTF. The DNA of the CDR3 is TGCGCCAGCAGTGACGCGTTGATCTATGGCTACACCTTC.